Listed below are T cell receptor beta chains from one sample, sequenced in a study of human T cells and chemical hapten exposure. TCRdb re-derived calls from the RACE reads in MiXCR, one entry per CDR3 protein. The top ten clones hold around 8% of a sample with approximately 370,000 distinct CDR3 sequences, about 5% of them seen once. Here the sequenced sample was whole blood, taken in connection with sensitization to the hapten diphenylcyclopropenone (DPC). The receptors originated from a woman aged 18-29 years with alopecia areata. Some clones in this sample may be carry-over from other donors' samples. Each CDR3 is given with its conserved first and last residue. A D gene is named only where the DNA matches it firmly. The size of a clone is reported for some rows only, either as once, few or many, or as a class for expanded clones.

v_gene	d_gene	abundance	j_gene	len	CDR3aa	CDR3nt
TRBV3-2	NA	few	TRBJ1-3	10	CARSGNTIYF	TGTGCCAGATCTGGAAACACCATATATTTT
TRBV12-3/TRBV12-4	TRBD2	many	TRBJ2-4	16	CASSLGLAGDLGIQYF	TGTGCCAGCAGTCTGGGACTAGCGGGCGACTTGGGCATTCAGTACTTC
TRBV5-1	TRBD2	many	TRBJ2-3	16	CASSPGLASSTDTQYF	TGCGCCAGCAGCCCGGGACTAGCGAGTAGCACAGATACGCAGTATTTT
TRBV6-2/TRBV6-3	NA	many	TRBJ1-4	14	CASSSGAQVEKLFF	TGTGCCAGCAGCTCGGGGGCCCAAGTGGAAAAACTGTTTTTT
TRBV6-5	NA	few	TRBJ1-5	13	CASSRGVNQPQHF	TGTGCCAGCAGTCGCGGGGTTAATCAGCCCCAGCATTTT
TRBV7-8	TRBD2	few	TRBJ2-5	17	CASSFGRTSGGEETQYF	TGTGCCAGCAGCTTCGGAAGGACTAGCGGGGGGGAAGAGACCCAGTACTTC
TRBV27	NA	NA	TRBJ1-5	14	CASSLRGEGQPQHF	TGTGCCAGCAGTTTGCGGGGGGAAGGTCAGCCCCAGCATTTT
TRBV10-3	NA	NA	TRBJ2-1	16	CAIRAGTSGSGSEQFF	TGTGCCATCAGAGCCGGGACCTCAGGGTCGGGGTCTGAGCAGTTCTTC
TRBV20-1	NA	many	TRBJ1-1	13	CSGPAMLGAEAFF	TGCAGTGGTCCAGCCATGCTAGGGGCTGAAGCTTTCTTT
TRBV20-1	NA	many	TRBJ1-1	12	CSIGRGVTEAFF	TGCAGTATCGGTCGTGGGGTTACTGAAGCTTTCTTT
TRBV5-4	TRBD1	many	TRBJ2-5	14	CASSLQGAQETQYF	TGTGCCAGCAGCTTGCAGGGGGCCCAAGAGACCCAGTACTTC
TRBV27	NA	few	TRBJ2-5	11	CASSNTETQYF	TGTGCCAGCAGCAACACAGAGACCCAGTACTTC
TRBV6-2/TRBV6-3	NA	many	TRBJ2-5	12	CASSYEVETQYF	TGTGCCAGCAGTTACGAGGTGGAGACCCAGTACTTC
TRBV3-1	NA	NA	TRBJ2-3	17	CASSQERGGGSTDTQYF	TGTGCCAGCAGCCAAGAACGTGGCGGAGGGAGCACAGATACGCAGTATTTT
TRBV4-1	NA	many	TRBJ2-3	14	CASSLEFQSDTQYF	TGCGCCAGCAGCCTTGAATTTCAGTCAGATACGCAGTATTTT
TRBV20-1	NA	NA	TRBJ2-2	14	CSAPREEDTGELFF	TGCAGTGCCCCTAGGGAAGAGGACACCGGGGAGCTGTTTTTT
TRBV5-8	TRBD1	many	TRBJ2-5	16	CASTYDYRGPQETQYF	TGTGCCAGCACCTATGATTACAGGGGGCCCCAAGAGACCCAGTACTTC
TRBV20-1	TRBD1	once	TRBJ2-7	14	CSAARDRGTYEQYF	TGCAGTGCTGCCAGGGACAGGGGTACCTACGAGCAGTACTTC
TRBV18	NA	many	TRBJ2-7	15	CASSDRHGESYEQYF	TGTGCCAGCTCTGATCGTCACGGGGAATCCTACGAGCAGTACTTC
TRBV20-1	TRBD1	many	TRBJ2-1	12	CSAEDRGNEQFF	TGCAGTGCTGAGGACAGGGGAAATGAGCAGTTCTTC
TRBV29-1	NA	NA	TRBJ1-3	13	CSVELSGVTTIYF	TGCAGCGTTGAATTGTCAGGGGTTACCACCATATATTTT
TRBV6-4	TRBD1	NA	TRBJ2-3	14	CASSAAGGADTQYF	TGTGCCAGCAGTGCGGCAGGGGGCGCAGATACGCAGTATTTT
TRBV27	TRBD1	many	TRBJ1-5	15	CASSLEGTGNQPQHF	TGTGCCAGCAGTTTAGAAGGGACAGGGAACCAGCCCCAGCATTTT
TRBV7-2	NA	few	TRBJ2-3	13	CASSLGELFTQYF	TGTGCCAGCAGCTTAGGGGAGTTGTTTACGCAGTATTTT
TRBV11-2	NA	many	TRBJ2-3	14	CASSLVPSTDTQYF	TGTGCCAGCAGCTTAGTCCCTAGCACAGATACGCAGTATTTT
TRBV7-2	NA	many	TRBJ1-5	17	CASSLDESVREGQPQHF	TGTGCCAGCAGCTTAGATGAGAGTGTCAGGGAAGGTCAGCCCCAGCATTTT
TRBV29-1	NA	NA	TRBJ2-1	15	CSVDFGGPSYNEQFF	TGCAGCGTTGACTTCGGGGGGCCCTCCTACAATGAGCAGTTCTTC
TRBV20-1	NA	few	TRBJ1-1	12	CSAREGQPEAFF	TGCAGTGCTAGAGAAGGACAGCCTGAAGCTTTCTTT
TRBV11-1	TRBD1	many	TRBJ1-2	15	CASSLGQGLTYGYTF	TGTGCCAGCAGCCTGGGACAGGGTTTGACCTATGGCTACACCTTC
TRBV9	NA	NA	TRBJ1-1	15	CASSVGGGIGAEAFF	TGTGCCAGCAGCGTAGGAGGAGGGATCGGGGCTGAAGCTTTCTTT
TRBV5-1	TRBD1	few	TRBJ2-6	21	CASSSYPTGTGIDAGANVLTF	TGCGCCAGCAGCTCTTACCCTACCGGGACAGGAATTGATGCTGGGGCCAACGTCCTGACTTTC
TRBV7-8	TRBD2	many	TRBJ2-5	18	CASSSTSGGLGSQETQYF	TGTGCCAGCAGTTCTACTAGCGGGGGCTTGGGATCCCAAGAGACCCAGTACTTC
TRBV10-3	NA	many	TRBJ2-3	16	CAITPRGGKWTDTQYF	TGTGCCATCACCCCGAGGGGGGGGAAATGGACAGATACGCAGTATTTT
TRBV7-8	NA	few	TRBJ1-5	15	CASSPLRGGNQPQHF	TGTGCCAGCAGCCCACTCAGGGGTGGCAATCAGCCCCAGCATTTT
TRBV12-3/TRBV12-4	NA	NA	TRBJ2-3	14	CASSLEGPMGTQYF	TGTGCCAGCAGTTTGGAAGGGCCGATGGGTACGCAGTATTTT
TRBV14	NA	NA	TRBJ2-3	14	CASSQDPGSDTQYF	TGTGCCAGCAGCCAAGACCCCGGGAGCGATACGCAGTATTTT
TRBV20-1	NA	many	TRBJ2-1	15	CSARIFTRSYNEQFF	TGCAGTGCTAGGATTTTTACTCGCTCCTACAATGAGCAGTTCTTC
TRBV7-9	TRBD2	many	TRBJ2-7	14	CASSSSQTSNEQYF	TGTGCCAGCAGCTCGAGCCAGACTAGCAACGAGCAGTACTTC
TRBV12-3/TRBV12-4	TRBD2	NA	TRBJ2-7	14	CASSPTSGGYEQYF	TGTGCCAGCAGTCCCACTAGCGGGGGCTACGAGCAGTACTTC
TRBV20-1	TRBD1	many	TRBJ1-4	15	CSATDRAATNEKLFF	TGCAGTGCCACGGACAGGGCCGCAACTAATGAAAAACTGTTTTTT
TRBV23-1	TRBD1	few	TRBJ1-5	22	CASSQSLDRGNTHEKANQPQHF	TGCGCCAGCAGTCAATCCCTGGACAGGGGGAACACCCATGAGAAAGCGAATCAGCCCCAGCATTTT
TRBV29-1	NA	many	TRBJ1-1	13	CSAWDNKDTEAFF	TGCAGCGCGTGGGACAATAAAGACACTGAAGCTTTCTTT
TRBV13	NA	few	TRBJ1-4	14	CASSLGAGREKLFF	TGTGCCAGCAGCTTAGGCGCTGGTCGTGAAAAACTGTTTTTT
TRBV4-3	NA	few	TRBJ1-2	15	CASSQEAVGGYGYTF	TGCGCCAGCAGCCAAGAAGCGGTCGGGGGCTATGGCTACACCTTC
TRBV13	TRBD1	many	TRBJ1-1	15	CASSSPDRAGTEAFF	TGTGCCAGCAGCTCACCAGACAGGGCGGGCACTGAAGCTTTCTTT
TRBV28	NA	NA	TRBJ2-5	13	CASNVQGGKTQYF	TGTGCCAGCAATGTACAGGGAGGAAAGACCCAGTACTTC
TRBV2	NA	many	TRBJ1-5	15	CASRRDTGGNQPQHF	TGTGCCAGCAGACGGGACACTGGAGGGAATCAGCCCCAGCATTTT
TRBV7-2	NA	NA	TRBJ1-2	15	CASSLARWQGGGYTF	TGTGCCAGCAGCTTAGCGCGATGGCAGGGCGGTGGCTACACCTTC
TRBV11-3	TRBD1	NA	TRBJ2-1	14	CASSPGQVDNGQFF	TGTGCCAGCAGCCCCGGACAGGTTGATAATGGTCAGTTCTTC
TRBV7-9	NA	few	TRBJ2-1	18	CASSSEWSPSDSYNEQFF	TGTGCCAGCAGCTCGGAATGGAGTCCTTCGGACTCCTACAATGAGCAGTTCTTC